This T cell receptor beta chain is from a study of blood T cell repertoires in COVID-19. Study in general: PBMCs, B-cell-depleted T cells, or T cells provided the cDNA or gDNA that made up the material.

V lost 2 bases and J lost 0, with 11 bases in between. Germline values: CDR1 SGHNT, CDR2 YYREEE (reference sequence). The length of the CDR3 is 16 residues. Per the original data handling: Scientists estimated how many nucleated cells there were by amplifying reference gene primers. Sequenced by immunoSEQ multiplex PCR; TCRdb stores in-frame clones only, minus some. V, J and clone size are taken as reported in that table, and D and trimming were inferred from the DNA itself. This table has about 330,000 clones, around 80% appearing once. This sequence was found in a woman aged 45-59 years with acute or convalescent COVID-19. This chain links TRBV5-4 with TRBJ1-4, with no clear D. Sequencing input: peripheral blood. This CDR3 reads CASSFSSVSTNEKLFF. Here the CDR3 DNA reads TGTGCCAGCAGCTTTAGCTCGGTATCAACTAATGAAAAACTGTTTTTT.